These T cell receptor beta chains were read from a single sample in a study of early T cells in non-severe SARS-CoV-2 infection. MiXCR was run by TCRdb on the 5' RACE reads, yielding one entry per CDR3 protein. The repertoire includes fewer than 70,000 distinct CDR3 sequences, around 13% of them detected once, and approximately 2.9% sits in the top ten. Specimen: whole blood. The source of these receptors is an adult who was a healthcare worker with PCR-confirmed SARS-CoV-2 infection or an uninfected control (not recorded which). CDR3s include the opening cysteine and the closing phenylalanine or tryptophan. Each record gives: V gene, J gene, clone size, D gene, CDR3 protein, CDR3 DNA. The D gene is left open where the match is weak. Clone size, where shown, is once, few, many, or a class for clones that have expanded.

TRBV6-1,TRBJ1-6,many,.,CASSAGQHSPLHF,TGTGCCAGCAGTGCCGGACAGCATTCACCCCTCCACTTT
TRBV15,TRBJ2-1,.,.,CATSRVTGEQFF,TGTGCCACCAGCAGAGTAACAGGGGAGCAGTTCTTC
TRBV4-1,TRBJ1-1,many,.,CASSPLGGLNTEAFF,TGCGCCAGCAGCCCCTTAGGGGGTCTGAACACTGAAGCTTTCTTT
TRBV9,TRBJ2-1,many,.,CASSPQSASYNEQFF,TGTGCCAGCAGCCCCCAGAGCGCCTCCTACAATGAGCAGTTCTTC
TRBV7-9,TRBJ2-1,.,.,CASSARQVLQMEQFF,TGTGCCAGCAGCGCCCGACAGGTTCTGCAGATGGAGCAGTTCTTC
TRBV7-9,TRBJ2-5,many,TRBD2,CASSLGTGTTYQETQYF,TGTGCCAGCAGCTTAGGCACCGGGACTACCTACCAAGAGACCCAGTACTTC
TRBV6-1,TRBJ2-1,.,TRBD2,CASTRPGTSEGPPREQFF,TGTGCCAGCACCCGCCCCGGGACTAGCGAAGGACCCCCAAGGGAGCAGTTCTTC
TRBV11-2,TRBJ2-7,.,.,CASSPLTRVANLEQYF,TGTGCCAGCAGCCCGTTGACACGGGTCGCCAACCTAGAGCAGTACTTC
TRBV7-9,TRBJ2-2,hyperexpanded,TRBD2,CASSQLAGGNTGELFF,TGTGCCAGCAGCCAACTAGCGGGGGGAAACACCGGGGAGCTGTTTTTT
TRBV29-1,TRBJ1-1,many,.,CSVSAGNTEAFF,TGCAGCGTTTCGGCAGGAAACACTGAAGCTTTCTTT
TRBV7-9,TRBJ2-1,many,.,CASSLERPSSYNEQFF,TGTGCCAGCAGCTTAGAGCGGCCGAGCTCCTACAATGAGCAGTTCTTC
TRBV30,TRBJ2-3,many,TRBD2,CAWSVGGVGTDTQYF,TGTGCCTGGAGTGTGGGAGGGGTCGGCACAGATACGCAGTATTTT
TRBV11-3,TRBJ2-1,few,TRBD2,CASSVTSGGALQFF,TGTGCCAGCAGCGTGACTAGCGGGGGGGCTCTGCAGTTCTTC
TRBV5-4,TRBJ1-1,.,.,CASSLEPFGTEAFF,TGTGCCAGCAGCTTGGAACCTTTTGGGACTGAAGCTTTCTTT
TRBV3-1,TRBJ1-3,.,.,CASSPGFLGNTIYF,TGTGCCAGCAGCCCCGGGTTCCTTGGAAACACCATATATTTT
TRBV7-9,TRBJ1-1,few,.,CASSLGSLAEAFF,TGTGCCAGCAGCTTAGGATCGTTAGCTGAAGCTTTCTTT
TRBV5-5,TRBJ2-3,many,TRBD2,CASSATLLAGSTDTQYF,TGTGCCAGCAGCGCGACCCTACTAGCGGGAAGCACAGATACGCAGTATTTT
TRBV7-9,TRBJ1-1,many,.,CASSLWGTVMNTEAFF,TGTGCCAGCAGCTTATGGGGAACAGTCATGAACACTGAAGCTTTCTTT
TRBV2,TRBJ2-3,many,TRBD2,CASTPGRGGTQYF,TGTGCCAGCACCCCCGGGAGGGGAGGAACGCAGTATTTT
TRBV19,TRBJ2-1,.,.,CASSIEGPSNEQFF,TGTGCCAGTAGTATAGAGGGACCAAGCAATGAGCAGTTCTTC
TRBV9,TRBJ1-2,many,.,CASSVGRLDGYTF,TGTGCCAGCAGCGTAGGGAGACTGGATGGCTACACCTTC
TRBV28,TRBJ1-6,many,.,CASRPVGSPLHF,TGTGCCAGCAGACCGGTGGGTTCACCCCTCCACTTT
TRBV12-3/TRBV12-4,TRBJ1-5,many,.,CASSLDLKVGGLYQPQHF,TGTGCCAGCAGTTTAGATTTAAAAGTGGGTGGGCTGTATCAGCCCCAGCATTTT
TRBV11-2,TRBJ1-6,.,TRBD1,CASSPRQGNRSPLHF,TGTGCCAGCAGCCCCAGACAGGGCAATAGGTCACCCCTCCACTTT
TRBV19,TRBJ2-3,many,TRBD2,CASRDLGGRSADTQYF,TGTGCCAGTAGGGATCTGGGCGGGAGGTCTGCAGATACGCAGTATTTT
TRBV12-2,TRBJ1-3,many,.,CASRLVKGTGGNTIYF,TGTGCAAGTCGCTTAGTGAAGGGGACAGGTGGAAACACCATATATTTT
TRBV2,TRBJ1-5,few,.,CASSRDTLRGSNQPQHF,TGTGCCAGCAGTCGGGACACCCTAAGGGGAAGCAATCAGCCCCAGCATTTT
TRBV11-2,TRBJ2-3,.,TRBD2,CASSLGRLAGGPTDTQYF,TGTGCCAGCAGCTTAGGGCGACTAGCGGGGGGGCCCACAGATACGCAGTATTTT
TRBV28,TRBJ2-2,few,.,CASSVTSGTGELFF,TGTGCCAGCAGTGTGACTAGTGGTACCGGGGAGCTGTTTTTT
TRBV7-6,TRBJ2-5,many,.,CASTMDPGTSETQYF,TGTGCCAGCACCATGGACCCAGGGACCTCGGAGACCCAGTACTTC
TRBV12-3/TRBV12-4,TRBJ2-1,many,.,CASSWTDPSSYNEQFF,TGTGCCAGCAGTTGGACAGATCCCAGCTCCTACAATGAGCAGTTCTTC
TRBV6-5,TRBJ1-3,many,.,CASSYSPGAGNTIYF,TGTGCCAGCAGTTACTCCCCCGGGGCTGGAAACACCATATATTTT
TRBV18,TRBJ2-7,many,TRBD1,CASSPDRGRSYEQYF,TGTGCCAGCTCACCCGACAGGGGCCGATCCTACGAGCAGTACTTC
TRBV20-1,TRBJ1-5,many,.,CSARGAPDSNQPQHF,TGCAGTGCTAGAGGGGCCCCAGATAGCAATCAGCCCCAGCATTTT
TRBV30,TRBJ1-4,many,.,CAWSEWTKSNEKLFF,TGTGCCTGGAGTGAATGGACGAAGAGTAATGAAAAACTGTTTTTT
TRBV3-1,TRBJ2-3,.,.,CASSPISGSTDTQYF,TGTGCCAGCAGCCCCATCTCAGGCAGCACAGATACGCAGTATTTT
TRBV9,TRBJ2-7,.,TRBD1,CASSVEGQGDEQYF,TGTGCCAGCAGCGTAGAAGGGCAGGGGGATGAGCAGTACTTC
TRBV12-3/TRBV12-4,TRBJ1-4,many,TRBD1,CASRTGGYEKLFF,TGTGCCTCCCGGACAGGGGGCTATGAAAAACTGTTTTTT
TRBV6-1,TRBJ2-1,many,TRBD1,CASRKDRGNEQFF,TGTGCCAGCAGAAAGGACAGGGGGAATGAGCAGTTCTTC
TRBV29-1,TRBJ2-5,few,TRBD2,CSGGLAGQETQYF,TGCAGCGGCGGACTAGCGGGGCAAGAGACCCAGTACTTC
TRBV9,TRBJ1-6,many,.,CASSVGGPSSPLHF,TGTGCCAGCAGCGTAGGCGGTCCGAGTTCACCCCTCCACTTT
TRBV30,TRBJ1-5,many,.,CAWRRGIEGNQPQHF,TGTGCCTGGAGACGAGGGATTGAGGGCAATCAGCCCCAGCATTTT
TRBV28,TRBJ2-1,few,.,CASSLRGSEQFF,TGTGCCAGCAGTTTGCGGGGAAGTGAGCAGTTCTTC
TRBV9,TRBJ1-2,many,.,CASSVAGSYTF,TGTGCCAGCAGCGTGGCAGGGAGCTACACCTTC
TRBV15,TRBJ1-1,.,.,CATSFWGRNTEAFF,TGTGCCACCAGCTTTTGGGGAAGGAACACTGAAGCTTTCTTT
TRBV29-1,TRBJ1-4,.,.,CSVADEKLFF,TGCAGCGTGGCCGATGAAAAACTGTTTTTT
TRBV25-1,TRBJ1-2,many,TRBD1,CASRAPGQGSGYTF,TGTGCCAGCAGAGCCCCGGGACAGGGGTCTGGCTACACCTTC
TRBV4-2,TRBJ2-5,many,TRBD2,CASSYAAILAGVDVRKTQYF,TGTGCCAGCAGCTATGCCGCGATACTAGCGGGAGTTGATGTGAGAAAGACCCAGTACTTC
TRBV18,TRBJ2-5,few,.,CASSPSSTGETQYF,TGTGCCAGCTCACCATCCTCGACCGGGGAGACCCAGTACTTC
TRBV18,TRBJ1-1,few,.,CASSPQLEPTGDTEAFF,TGTGCCAGCTCACCACAGCTCGAACCTACTGGCGACACTGAAGCTTTCTTT
TRBV18,TRBJ1-1,many,.,CASSPREGDSTEAFF,TGTGCCAGCTCACCCCGAGAAGGGGATAGTACTGAAGCTTTCTTT
TRBV29-1,TRBJ1-5,few,.,CSVEFGGGQPQHF,TGCAGCGTTGAATTCGGGGGAGGGCAGCCCCAGCATTTT
TRBV6-1,TRBJ1-5,few,.,CASSREPGGNQPQHF,TGTGCCAGCAGTCGAGAGCCGGGGGGCAATCAGCCCCAGCATTTT
TRBV29-1,TRBJ2-3,many,TRBD2,CSVDPRRVAGGLKTDTQYF,TGCAGCGTTGACCCCAGGAGGGTAGCGGGGGGGCTGAAGACAGATACGCAGTATTTT
TRBV13,TRBJ1-6,.,.,CASSLDRSASPLHF,TGTGCCAGCAGCTTGGACAGATCGGCGTCACCCCTCCACTTT
TRBV9,TRBJ2-7,many,.,CASSPRHSNYEQYF,TGTGCCAGCAGCCCCCGCCACTCAAACTACGAGCAGTACTTC
TRBV7-8,TRBJ2-1,many,TRBD1,CASSLGAGGSEQFF,TGTGCCAGCAGCTTAGGGGCAGGGGGTAGTGAGCAGTTCTTC